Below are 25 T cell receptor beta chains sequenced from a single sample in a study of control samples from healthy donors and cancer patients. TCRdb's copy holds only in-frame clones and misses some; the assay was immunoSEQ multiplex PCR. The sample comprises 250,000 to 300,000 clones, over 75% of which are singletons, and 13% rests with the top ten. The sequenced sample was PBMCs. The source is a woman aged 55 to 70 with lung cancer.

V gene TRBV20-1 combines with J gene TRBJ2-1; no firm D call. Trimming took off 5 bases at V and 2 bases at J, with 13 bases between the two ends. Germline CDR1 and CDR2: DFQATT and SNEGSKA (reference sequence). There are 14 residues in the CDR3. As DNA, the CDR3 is TGCAGTGCTGGTGGCGGACGGGCCTACAATGAGCAGTTCTTC. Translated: CSAGGGRAYNEQFF.

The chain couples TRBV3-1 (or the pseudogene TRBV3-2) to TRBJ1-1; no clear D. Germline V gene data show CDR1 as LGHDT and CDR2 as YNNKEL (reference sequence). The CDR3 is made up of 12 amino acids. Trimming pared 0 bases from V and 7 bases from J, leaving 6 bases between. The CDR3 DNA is TGTGCCAGCAGCCAAGAAGGAGGTGAAGCTTTCTTT. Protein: CASSQEGGEAFF.

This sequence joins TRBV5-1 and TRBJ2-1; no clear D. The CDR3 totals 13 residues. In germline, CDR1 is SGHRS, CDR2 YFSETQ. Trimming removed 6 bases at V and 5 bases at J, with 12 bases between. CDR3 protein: CASKPGVDNEQFF. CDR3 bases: TGCGCCAGCAAGCCAGGTGTCGACAATGAGCAGTTCTTC.

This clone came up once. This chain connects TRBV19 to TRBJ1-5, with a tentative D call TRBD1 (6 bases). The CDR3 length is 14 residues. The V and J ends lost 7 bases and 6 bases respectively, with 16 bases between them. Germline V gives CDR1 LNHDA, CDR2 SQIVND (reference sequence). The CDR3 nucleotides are TGTGCCAGTATCAGCCAGGGGTCGGTTCAGCCCCAGCATTTT. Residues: CASISQGSVQPQHF. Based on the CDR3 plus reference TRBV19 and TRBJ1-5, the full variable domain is DGGITQSPKYLFRKEGQNVTLSCEQNLNHDAMYWYRQDPGQGLRLIYYSQIVNDFQKGDIAEGYSVSREKKESFPLTVTSAQKNPTAFYLCASISQGSVQPQHFGDGTRLSIL.

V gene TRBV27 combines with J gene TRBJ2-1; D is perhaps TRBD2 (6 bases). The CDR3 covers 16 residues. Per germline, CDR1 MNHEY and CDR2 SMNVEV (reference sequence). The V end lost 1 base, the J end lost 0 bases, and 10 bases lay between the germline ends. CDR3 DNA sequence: TGTGCCAGCAGTTTATATGGAGGGAGCTCCTACAATGAGCAGTTCTTC. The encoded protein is CASSLYGGSSYNEQFF.

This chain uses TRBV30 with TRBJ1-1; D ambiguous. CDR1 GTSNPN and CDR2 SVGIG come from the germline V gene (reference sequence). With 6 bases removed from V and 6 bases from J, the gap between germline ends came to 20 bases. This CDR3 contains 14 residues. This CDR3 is CACPVKVGSAEAFF. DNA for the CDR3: TGTGCCTGCCCCGTAAAGGTCGGATCGGCTGAAGCTTTCTTT.

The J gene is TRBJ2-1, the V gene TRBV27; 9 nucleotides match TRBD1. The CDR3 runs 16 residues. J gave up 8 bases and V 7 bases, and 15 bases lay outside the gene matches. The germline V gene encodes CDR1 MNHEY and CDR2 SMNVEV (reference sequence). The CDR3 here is CASNIWGTGGTYEQFF. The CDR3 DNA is TGTGCCAGCAATATTTGGGGTACAGGGGGCACTTATGAGCAGTTCTTC.

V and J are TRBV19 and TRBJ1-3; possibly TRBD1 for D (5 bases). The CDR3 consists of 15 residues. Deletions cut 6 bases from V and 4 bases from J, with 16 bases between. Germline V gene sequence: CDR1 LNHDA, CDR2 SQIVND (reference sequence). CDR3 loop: CASSEGRVKGNTIYF. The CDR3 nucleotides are TGTGCCAGTAGCGAGGGGCGCGTGAAAGGAAACACCATATATTTT.

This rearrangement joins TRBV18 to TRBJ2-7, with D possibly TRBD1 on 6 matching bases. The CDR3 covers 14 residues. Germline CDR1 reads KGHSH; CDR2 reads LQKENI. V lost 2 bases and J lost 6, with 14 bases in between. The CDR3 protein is CASSPIGDNSEQYF. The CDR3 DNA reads TGTGCCAGCTCACCAATAGGGGACAACTCCGAGCAGTACTTC.

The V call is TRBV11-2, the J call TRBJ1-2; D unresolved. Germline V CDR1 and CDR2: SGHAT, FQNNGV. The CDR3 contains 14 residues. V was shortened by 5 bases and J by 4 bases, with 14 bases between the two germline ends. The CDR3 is CASSPPWRAYGYTF. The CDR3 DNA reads TGTGCCAGCAGCCCCCCCTGGAGAGCCTATGGCTACACCTTC.

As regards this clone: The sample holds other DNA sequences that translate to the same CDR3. The CDR3 nucleotides are TGTGCCAGCAGTTTATCACAGGGGCGACAGCCCCAGCATTTT. It translates to CASSLSQGRQPQHF. The chain employs TRBV27 and TRBJ1-5, with 7 nucleotides matching TRBD1. CDR1 and CDR2 (germline): MNHEY, SMNVEV (reference sequence). CDR3 size: 14 residues. V trimming: 0 bases; J trimming: 7 bases; junction bases outside the gene matches: 3.

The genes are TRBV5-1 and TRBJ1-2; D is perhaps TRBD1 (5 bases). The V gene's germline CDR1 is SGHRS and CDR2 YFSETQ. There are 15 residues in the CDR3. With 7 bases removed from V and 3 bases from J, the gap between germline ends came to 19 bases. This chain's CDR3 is CASHPGAVKDYGYTF. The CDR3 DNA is TGCGCCAGCCACCCTGGGGCGGTTAAGGACTATGGCTACACCTTC.

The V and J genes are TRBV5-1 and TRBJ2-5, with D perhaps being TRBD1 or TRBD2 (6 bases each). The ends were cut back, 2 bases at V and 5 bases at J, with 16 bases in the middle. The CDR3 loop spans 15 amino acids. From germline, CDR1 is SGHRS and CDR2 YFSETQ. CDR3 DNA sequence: TGCGCCAGCAGCTTTATATGGGGGGCCGGTGAGACCCAGTACTTC. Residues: CASSFIWGAGETQYF.

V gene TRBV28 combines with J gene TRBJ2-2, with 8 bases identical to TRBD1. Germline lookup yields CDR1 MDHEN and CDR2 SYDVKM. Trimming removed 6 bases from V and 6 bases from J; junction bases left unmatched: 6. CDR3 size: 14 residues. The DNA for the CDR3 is TGTGCCAGCAGCCTGACAGGGGAATCCGGGGAGCTGTTTTTT. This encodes CASSLTGESGELFF. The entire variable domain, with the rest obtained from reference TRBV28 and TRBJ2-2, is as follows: DVKVTQSSRYLVKRTGEKVFLECVQDMDHENMFWYRQDPGLGLRLIYFSYDVKMKEKGDIPEGYSVSREKKERFSLILESASTNQTSMYLCASSLTGESGELFFGEGSRLTVL.

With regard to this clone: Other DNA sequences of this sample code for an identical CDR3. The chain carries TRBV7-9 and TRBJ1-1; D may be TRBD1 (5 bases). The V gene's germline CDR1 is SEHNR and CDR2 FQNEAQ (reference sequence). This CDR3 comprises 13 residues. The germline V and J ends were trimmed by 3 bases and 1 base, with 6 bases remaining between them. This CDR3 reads CASSFGANTEAFF. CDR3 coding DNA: TGTGCCAGCAGCTTCGGGGCGAACACTGAAGCTTTCTTT.

CDR3: CASSEAGIYSNQPQHF. The DNA of the CDR3 is TGTGCCAGCAGTGAAGCTGGAATTTATAGCAATCAGCCCCAGCATTTT. The J gene is TRBJ1-5, the V gene TRBV6-1; D gene unclear. This CDR3 has 16 amino acids. Germline loops: CDR1 MNHNS, CDR2 SASEGT. Trimming pared 0 bases from V and 0 bases from J, leaving 9 bases between.

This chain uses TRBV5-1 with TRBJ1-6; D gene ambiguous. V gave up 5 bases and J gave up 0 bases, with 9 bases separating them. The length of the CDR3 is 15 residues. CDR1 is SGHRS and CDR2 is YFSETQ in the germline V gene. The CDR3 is CASSEQSSYNSPLHF. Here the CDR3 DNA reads TGCGCCAGCAGTGAACAGAGCTCCTATAATTCACCCCTCCACTTT.

The CDR3 protein is CASSPVAGATDTQYF. For the CDR3, the DNA is TGTGCCAGCTCACCAGTAGCGGGGGCCACAGATACGCAGTATTTT. The chain uses TRBV18 and TRBJ2-3; TRBD2 aligns across 9 bases. Germline V lookup: CDR1 KGHSH, CDR2 LQKENI. V lost 2 bases, J lost 2 bases, and 2 bases stayed unmatched. The CDR3 totals 15 residues.

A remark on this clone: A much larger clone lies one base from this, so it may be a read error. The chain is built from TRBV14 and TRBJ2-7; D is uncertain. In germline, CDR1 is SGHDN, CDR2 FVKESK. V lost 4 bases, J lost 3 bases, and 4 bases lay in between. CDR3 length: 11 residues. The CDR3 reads CASSPFYEQYF. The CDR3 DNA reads TGTGCCAGCAGCCCCTTCTACGAGCAGTACTTC. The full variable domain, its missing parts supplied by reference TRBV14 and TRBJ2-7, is EAGVTQFPSHSVIEKGQTVTLRCDPISGHDNLYWYRRVMGKEIKFLLHFVKESKQDESGMPNNRFLAERTGGTYSTLKVQPAELEDSGVYFCASSPFYEQYFGPGTRLTVT.

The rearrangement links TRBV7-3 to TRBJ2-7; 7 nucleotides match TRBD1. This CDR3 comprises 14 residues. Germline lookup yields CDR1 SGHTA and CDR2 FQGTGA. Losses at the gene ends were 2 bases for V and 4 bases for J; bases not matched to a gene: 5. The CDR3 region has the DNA TGTGCCAGCAGCTTATTCCAGGGGGAATACGAGCAGTACTTC. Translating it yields CASSLFQGEYEQYF.

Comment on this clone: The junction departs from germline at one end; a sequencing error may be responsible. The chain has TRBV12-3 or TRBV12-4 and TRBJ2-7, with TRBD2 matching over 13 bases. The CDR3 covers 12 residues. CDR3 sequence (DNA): TGTGCCAGCAGTTCGGGACTAGCGGGATCAAACTTC. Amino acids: CASSSGLAGSNF.

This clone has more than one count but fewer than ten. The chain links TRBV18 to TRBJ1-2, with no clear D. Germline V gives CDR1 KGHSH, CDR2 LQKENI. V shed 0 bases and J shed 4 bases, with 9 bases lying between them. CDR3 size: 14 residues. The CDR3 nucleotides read TGTGCCAGCTCACCACCGACCCCAGGCTATGGCTACACCTTC. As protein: CASSPPTPGYGYTF.

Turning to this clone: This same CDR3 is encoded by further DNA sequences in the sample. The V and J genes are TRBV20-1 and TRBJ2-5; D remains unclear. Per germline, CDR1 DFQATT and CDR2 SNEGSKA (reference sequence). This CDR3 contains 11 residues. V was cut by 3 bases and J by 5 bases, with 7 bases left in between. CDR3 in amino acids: CSASLGETQYF. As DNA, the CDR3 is TGCAGTGCTAGTTTAGGGGAGACCCAGTACTTC.

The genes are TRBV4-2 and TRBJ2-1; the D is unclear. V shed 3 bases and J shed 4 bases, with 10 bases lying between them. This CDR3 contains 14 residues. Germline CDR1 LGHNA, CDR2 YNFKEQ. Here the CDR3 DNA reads TGTGCCAGCAGCCAGGAACACGGGTACAATGAGCAGTTCTTC. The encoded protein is CASSQEHGYNEQFF.

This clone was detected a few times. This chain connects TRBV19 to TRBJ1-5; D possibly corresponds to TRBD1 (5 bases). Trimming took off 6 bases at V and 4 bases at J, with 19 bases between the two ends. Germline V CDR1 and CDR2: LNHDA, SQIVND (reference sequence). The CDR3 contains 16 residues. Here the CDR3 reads CASSASVGGGNQPQHF. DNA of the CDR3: TGTGCCAGTAGCGCGAGCGTCGGCGGGGGGAATCAGCCCCAGCATTTT.